The 18 T cell receptor beta chains listed next were all sequenced from one sample in a study of T cell responses to AZD1222 COVID-19 vaccine. Repertoires were generated with immunoSEQ multiplex PCR, while TCRdb's copy carries only in-frame clones and drops some. The data hold over 100,000 clones, with less than 90% observed a single time. This material consisted of peripheral blood, taken on day 0 of AZD1222 vaccination. The receptors stem from an adult in good health.

The rearrangement uses TRBV9 and TRBJ1-3; no reliable D call. V lost 0 bases and J 3 bases, leaving 7 bases between the germline ends. The germline CDR1 and CDR2 sequences are SGDLS and YYNGEE. The CDR3 is 14 residues long. CDR3 sequence: CASSVAAFGNTIYF. The CDR3 region has the DNA TGTGCCAGCAGCGTAGCCGCCTTTGGAAACACCATATATTTT.

This clone was seen a single time. The chain links TRBV7-6 to TRBJ2-1; 15 nucleotides match TRBD2. CDR1 SGHVS and CDR2 FNYEAQ come from the germline V gene. This CDR3 is 19 amino acids long. Trimming cost V 5 bases and J 2 bases; bases outside gene matches: 10. The CDR3 region is CASSLGLAGGSHPYNEQFF. CDR3 in DNA: TGTGCCAGCAGCCTGGGACTAGCGGGAGGCTCGCATCCCTACAATGAGCAGTTCTTC.

This rearrangement joins TRBV4-1 to TRBJ2-1, with 7 bases lining up with TRBD1. Per germline, CDR1 MGHRA and CDR2 YSYEKL. Trimming at V came to 2 bases and at J to 2 bases, leaving 6 bases not matched to a gene. This CDR3 region has 16 residues. CDR3 protein: CASSQSGTETYNEQFF. CDR3 DNA sequence: TGCGCCAGCAGCCAAAGTGGGACAGAAACCTACAATGAGCAGTTCTTC.

The rearrangement uses TRBV6-5 and TRBJ2-7, with 9 bases fitting TRBD1. V shed 0 bases, J shed 5 bases, and the junction held 8 bases outside the gene matches. The CDR3 is made up of 16 amino acids. Germline-derived CDR1 and CDR2 are MNHEY and SVGAGI. CDR3 region: CASSYSIAGQGNEQYF. CDR3 DNA sequence: TGTGCCAGCAGTTACTCGATTGCGGGACAGGGAAACGAGCAGTACTTC.

This clone turned up a few times. V and J are TRBV19 and TRBJ2-2; 9 bases agree with TRBD1. The V gene end was trimmed by 6 bases and the J gene end by 4 bases; junction bases not matched to a gene: 18. The CDR3 totals 19 residues. CDR1 and CDR2 (germline): LNHDA, SQIVND (reference sequence). The CDR3 is CASSPQTGQGLVGTGELFF. In DNA, the CDR3 is TGTGCCAGTAGCCCTCAGACGGGACAGGGACTTGTGGGCACCGGGGAGCTGTTTTTT.

This clone was counted between two and nine times. This rearrangement joins TRBV5-1 to TRBJ2-7, with D possibly matching TRBD1 (6 bases). The CDR3 totals 16 residues. V shed 0 bases and J shed 4 bases, with 17 bases lying between them. Per the germline V gene, CDR1 is SGHRS and CDR2 is YFSETQ. The CDR3 DNA is TGCGCCAGCAGCTTGGAGGAGTCCAGGGGCGCTTACGAGCAGTACTTC. It specifies CASSLEESRGAYEQYF. Looking up the rest from reference TRBV5-1 and TRBJ2-7 gives the full variable domain: KAGVTQTPRYLIKTRGQQVTLSCSPISGHRSVSWYQQTPGQGLQFLFEYFSETQRNKGNFPGRFSGRQFSNSRSEMNVSTLELGDSALYLCASSLEESRGAYEQYFGPGTRLTVT.

This rearrangement joins TRBV5-1 to TRBJ1-4, with D uncertain. V lost 1 base and J lost 13, with 11 bases in between. The CDR3 is 12 amino acids. Germline CDR1 reads SGHRS; CDR2 reads YFSETQ. DNA for the CDR3: TGCGCCAGCAGCTTGCCTTCCATGAGACTGTTTTTT. This codes for CASSLPSMRLFF.

V usage is TRBV21-1 and J usage is TRBJ2-2. TRBV21-1 is recorded as a pseudogene. The CDR3 is made up of 15 amino acids. The CDR3 is CAGRRRRKNTGELFF. The CDR3 region has the DNA TGTGCCGGGCGAAGGAGACGGAAGAACACCGGGGAGCTGTTTTTT.

The J gene is TRBJ2-7, the V gene TRBV5-6, with 12 bases lining up with TRBD1. CDR1 and CDR2 (germline): SGHDT, YYEEEE. The CDR3 is 13 residues long. With 5 bases clipped from V and 9 bases from J, the junction kept 6 bases outside the gene matches. The CDR3 loop is CASRGTGGAGQYF. The CDR3 DNA follows: TGTGCCAGCAGAGGGACAGGGGGCGCTGGGCAGTACTTC.

The rearrangement links TRBV10-1 to TRBJ1-3, with no clear D. Germline V CDR1 and CDR2: WNHNN, SYGVQD (reference sequence). The V end lost 6 bases, the J end lost 2 bases, and 8 bases lay between the germline ends. The length of the CDR3 is 13 residues. The CDR3 coding sequence is TGCGCCAGCAGCCCGGCAACTGGAAACACCATATATTTT. This sequence encodes CASSPATGNTIYF.

This chain links TRBV28 with TRBJ2-7; D remains ambiguous. This CDR3 contains 15 residues. Trimming took off 5 bases at V and 4 bases at J, with 18 bases between the two ends. Germline V gives CDR1 MDHEN, CDR2 SYDVKM. The DNA for the CDR3 is TGTGCCAGCAGTGTACCGGGCGTCCTCGGATACGAGCAGTACTTC. Protein sequence: CASSVPGVLGYEQYF. The full variable domain, with the rest looked up from reference TRBV28 and TRBJ2-7, is DVKVTQSSRYLVKRTGEKVFLECVQDMDHENMFWYRQDPGLGLRLIYFSYDVKMKEKGDIPEGYSVSREKKERFSLILESASTNQTSMYLCASSVPGVLGYEQYFGPGTRLTVT.

The chain is built from TRBV28 and TRBJ1-2; D remains ambiguous. Trimming stripped 6 bases from V and 4 bases from J, with 15 bases between. The CDR3 is 14 amino acids. Germline CDR1 MDHEN, CDR2 SYDVKM. The CDR3 loop is CASRLAGPAYGYTF. In nucleotides, the CDR3 is TGTGCCAGCAGGCTCGCAGGTCCAGCCTATGGCTACACCTTC.

The chain is built from TRBV19 and TRBJ1-1, with TRBD1 matching 7 bases. This CDR3 spans 13 amino acids. After removal of 6 bases from V and 5 bases from J, the junction contained 6 bases not matched to a gene. The germline V gene has CDR1 LNHDA and CDR2 SQIVND (reference sequence). Here the CDR3 reads CASSLAGGTEAFF. The CDR3 DNA is TGTGCCAGTAGCCTAGCAGGGGGGACTGAAGCTTTCTTT. Full variable domain (outside the CDR3, taken from reference TRBV19 and TRBJ1-1): DGGITQSPKYLFRKEGQNVTLSCEQNLNHDAMYWYRQDPGQGLRLIYYSQIVNDFQKGDIAEGYSVSREKKESFPLTVTSAQKNPTAFYLCASSLAGGTEAFFGQGTRLTVV.

This rearrangement joins TRBV27 to TRBJ2-3; either TRBD1 or TRBD2 may supply D (5 bases each). The CDR3 totals 15 residues. V was pared by 8 bases and J by 1 base, with 16 bases between. The germline CDR1 and CDR2 sequences are MNHEY and SMNVEV (reference sequence). CDR3 sequence (DNA): TGTGCCAGCGGGTTAGGGACCCGGGGCACAGATACGCAGTATTTT. This codes for CASGLGTRGTDTQYF.

This sequence joins TRBV5-4 and TRBJ2-7; a possible D gene is TRBD2 (6 bases). V was clipped by 4 bases and J by 2 bases, with 10 bases between them. Per the germline V gene, CDR1 is SGHNT and CDR2 is YYREEE (reference sequence). The CDR3 is made up of 13 amino acids. The CDR3 region has the DNA TGTGCCAGCAGCCCGGGACTTACCTACGAGCAGTACTTC. It translates to CASSPGLTYEQYF.

This chain links TRBV7-9 with TRBJ1-5, with D possibly matching TRBD1 (6 bases). CDR3 length equals 15 residues. Germline loops: CDR1 SEHNR, CDR2 FQNEAQ (reference sequence). The ends were cut back, 3 bases at V and 1 base at J, with 10 bases in the middle. DNA of the CDR3: TGTGCCAGCAGCTTGGGGGGGCTGAGCAATCAGCCCCAGCATTTT. Protein sequence: CASSLGGLSNQPQHF.

The chain recombines TRBV12-5 with TRBJ2-2; D gene unclear. CDR3 size: 15 residues. V dropped 5 bases and J dropped 4 bases, with 14 bases sitting between them. CDR1 is LGHNT, CDR2 FRNRAP, per germline. This CDR3 reads CASGPQRAGTGELFF. DNA for the CDR3: TGTGCTAGTGGTCCCCAAAGGGCCGGCACCGGGGAGCTGTTTTTT.

The chain employs TRBV28 and TRBJ2-7, with D tentatively TRBD2 (6 bases). The length of the CDR3 is 14 residues. Germline CDR1 and CDR2: MDHEN and SYDVKM. Trimming shortened V by 5 bases and J by 3 bases, and 14 bases separated the two germline ends. The CDR3 bases are TGTGCCAGCAGTCCATCGGGACTCCTCTACGAGCAGTACTTC. Protein sequence: CASSPSGLLYEQYF.